This T cell receptor beta chain was obtained from a study of beta chain features in type 1 diabetes. The study's findings and limits: All four CD4+ subsets from Type 1 diabetes patients carried moderately but significantly shorter TCRB CDR3s. PCR might preferentially amplify shorter templates, equally in patients and controls.

This CDR3 has 16 amino acids. Trimming removed 1 base from V and 0 bases from J, with 13 bases in between. Germline CDR1 and CDR2: GTSNPN and SVGIG (reference sequence). A single heparinised blood sample, averaging roughly 0.11 L, was obtained per donor. Purity (above 98%) was reached by all sorted populations. The entirety of the isolated RNA underwent reverse transcription, so expressed TCRB transcripts were sequenced. Approximately 4 million reads was the average for naive, central memory and regulatory T cell samples. The assay was immunoSEQ multiplex PCR, and TCRdb's table has in-frame clones only and misses some. The sample gives under 300,000 clones, around 24% of which show up once; approximately 0.011% is in the top ten. This clone was seen a handful of times. Its antigen is currently unknown.

V gene TRBV30 combines with J gene TRBJ1-5; TRBD1 might be the D (5 bases). Sequenced material: naive CD4+ T cells from blood. The receptor was derived from a woman aged 25 to 39 with type 1 diabetes. The CDR3 protein is CAWSDRDWYSNQPQHF. The CDR3 nucleotides are TGTGCCTGGAGTGACCGGGACTGGTATAGCAATCAGCCCCAGCATTTT.